Following are 17 T cell receptor beta chains from one sample sequenced in a study of OX40 agonist ivuxolimab in advanced cancers. The assay was immunoSEQ multiplex PCR, and TCRdb's table has in-frame clones only and misses some. The sample has 78,000 or so clones; about 92% are singletons. The sequences come from CD4+ or CD8+ T cells sorted from blood, collected in a trial of the OX40 agonist ivuxolimab. These receptor sequences come from an adult with an advanced solid tumor such as melanoma, head and neck, liver or kidney cancer.

This sequence joins TRBV4-3 and TRBJ1-2, with D perhaps matching TRBD1 (5 bases). The V end was cut by 2 bases, the J end by 4 bases, with 14 bases between. This CDR3 has 15 residues. Germline CDR1 LGHNA, CDR2 YSLEER. The CDR3 here is CASSQFQMGGYGYTF. CDR3 nucleotides: TGCGCCAGCAGCCAATTCCAAATGGGGGGCTATGGCTACACCTTC.

CDR3 in DNA: TGTGCCAGCAGCGTGACAGGCCACGAGCAGTACTTC. It codes for CASSVTGHEQYF. The J gene is TRBJ2-7, the V gene TRBV9, with D possibly TRBD1 on 6 matching bases. The CDR3 runs 12 residues. V was cut by 2 bases and J by 5 bases, with 8 bases left in between. The germline V gene encodes CDR1 SGDLS and CDR2 YYNGEE. The variable domain in full, with the rest retrieved from reference TRBV9 and TRBJ2-7, is DSGVTQTPKHLITATGQRVTLRCSPRSGDLSVYWYQQSLDQGLQFLIQYYNGEERAKGNILERFSAQQFPDLHSELNLSSLELGDSALYFCASSVTGHEQYFGPGTRLTVT.

The J gene is TRBJ2-2, the V gene TRBV4-1; TRBD2 matches at 9 bases. The CDR3 contains 17 residues. With V trimmed by 0 bases and J by 7 bases, 9 bases remained unmatched. CDR1 is MGHRA and CDR2 is YSYEKL in the germline V gene. The CDR3 sequence is CASSQDLRGGRNGELFF. The DNA for the CDR3 is TGCGCCAGCAGCCAAGATCTGCGGGGGGGCCGAAACGGGGAGCTGTTTTTT.

The chain carries TRBV25-1 and TRBJ2-3; D remains ambiguous. CDR3 length: 13 amino acids. In germline, CDR1 is MGHDK, CDR2 SYGVNS. V lost 4 bases, J lost 3 bases, and 8 bases lay in between. The CDR3 is CASSVGETDTQYF. Written as DNA, the CDR3 is TGTGCCAGCAGTGTTGGAGAGACAGATACGCAGTATTTT.

This chain links TRBV30 with TRBJ2-7, with unresolved D. V was clipped by 2 bases and J by 5 bases, with 13 bases between them. Germline CDR1 and CDR2: GTSNPN and SVGIG (reference sequence). This CDR3 is 13 amino acids long. CDR3 in DNA: TGTGCCTGGAGTTTCCTCTCCGGAGACGAGCAGTACTTC. This translates into CAWSFLSGDEQYF.

A few counts support this clone. The chain combines TRBV7-9 with TRBJ1-1; D gene unclear. V shed 5 bases and J shed 6 bases, with 10 bases lying between them. CDR1 SEHNR and CDR2 FQNEAQ come from the germline V gene (reference sequence). This CDR3 is 12 amino acids long. The CDR3 is CASSKGLPEAFF. The CDR3 DNA is TGTGCCAGCAGCAAAGGACTCCCTGAAGCTTTCTTT.

The rearrangement joins TRBV23-1 to TRBJ1-1, with D hard to call. TRBV23-1 is an ORF, and what it does is uncertain. This CDR3 comprises 15 residues. Trimming took 8 bases from V and 0 from J, leaving 16 bases between them. Here the CDR3 reads CASLPGSSMNTEAFF. As DNA, the CDR3 is TGCGCCAGCTTGCCTGGGTCTTCCATGAACACTGAAGCTTTCTTT.

The chain has TRBV4-2 and TRBJ2-2, with D unresolved. CDR1 is LGHNA, CDR2 YNFKEQ, per germline. The CDR3 length is 15 residues. The V gene lost 0 bases and the J gene lost 1 base, with 6 bases spanning the gap. As DNA, the CDR3 is TGTGCCAGCAGCCAAGATGAGTGGAACACCGGGGAGCTGTTTTTT. Its protein is CASSQDEWNTGELFF.

The chain carries TRBV7-3 and TRBJ2-5; 8 bases fit TRBD2. Germline V gene data show CDR1 as SGHTA and CDR2 as FQGTGA. This CDR3 is built from 14 residues. With 3 bases clipped from V and 4 bases from J, the junction kept 4 bases outside the gene matches. CDR3 coding DNA: TGTGCCAGCAGCTTGATGGCGGGGGGAGAGACCCAGTACTTC. Translation: CASSLMAGGETQYF.

The chain carries TRBV7-2 and TRBJ2-1, with 11 bases matching TRBD2. The V gene end was trimmed by 3 bases and the J gene end by 7 bases; junction bases not matched to a gene: 8. The CDR3 consists of 16 residues. Germline V gives CDR1 SGHTA, CDR2 FQGNSA. CDR3 in DNA: TGTGCCAGCAGCTTGGAATGGGGACTAGCGGCTAATGAGCAGTTCTTC. Translating it yields CASSLEWGLAANEQFF.

This chain uses TRBV28 with TRBJ2-7, with TRBD1 matching 7 bases. Germline V CDR1 and CDR2: MDHEN, SYDVKM. Unmatched junction bases numbered 6, after V lost 4 bases and J lost 0 bases. This CDR3 region has 15 residues. CDR3 sequence reads: CASSWDSSSSYEQYF. CDR3 DNA sequence: TGTGCCAGCAGTTGGGACAGCAGTTCCTCCTACGAGCAGTACTTC.

This chain connects TRBV4-1 to TRBJ2-7, with D unclear. CDR3 length equals 15 residues. Deletions cut 0 bases from V and 5 bases from J, with 14 bases between. Germline V gene data show CDR1 as MGHRA and CDR2 as YSYEKL. This CDR3 reads CASSQESTPLNEQYF. DNA of the CDR3: TGCGCCAGCAGCCAAGAGTCTACTCCTTTGAACGAGCAGTACTTC.

This chain connects TRBV5-1 to TRBJ1-3; D possibly corresponds to TRBD1 (6 bases). Germline assignment: CDR1 SGHRS and CDR2 YFSETQ. Trimming removed 1 base from V and 9 bases from J, with 14 bases in between. This CDR3 contains 14 residues. CDR3 bases: TGCGCCAGCAGCTTGACAGGGCCCTCGGGCACCATATATTTT. Translated, it gives CASSLTGPSGTIYF.

The chain has TRBV9 and TRBJ1-2; 7 bases map to TRBD1. The trim removed 4 bases at V and 1 base at J, leaving 4 bases unmatched. Germline values: CDR1 SGDLS, CDR2 YYNGEE. The CDR3 loop spans 14 amino acids. Here the CDR3 DNA reads TGTGCCAGCAGCCTACGGGACAGTAACTATGGCTACACCTTC. It specifies CASSLRDSNYGYTF. Drawing the rest from reference TRBV9 and TRBJ1-2, the complete variable domain is DSGVTQTPKHLITATGQRVTLRCSPRSGDLSVYWYQQSLDQGLQFLIQYYNGEERAKGNILERFSAQQFPDLHSELNLSSLELGDSALYFCASSLRDSNYGYTFGSGTRLTVV.

The chain is built from TRBV5-6 and TRBJ2-5, with D perhaps matching TRBD2 (6 bases). Trimming removed 3 bases at V and 0 bases at J, with 12 bases between. The CDR3 covers 15 residues. Germline V CDR1 and CDR2: SGHDT, YYEEEE. CDR3 region: CASSSNPGDQETQYF. The CDR3 DNA reads as TGTGCCAGCAGCTCCAATCCGGGGGACCAAGAGACCCAGTACTTC.

V gene TRBV4-1 combines with J gene TRBJ1-5; TRBD1 might be the D (5 bases). CDR1 is MGHRA and CDR2 is YSYEKL in the germline V gene. The germline V and J ends were trimmed by 4 bases and 4 bases, with 14 bases remaining between them. There are 15 residues in the CDR3. The CDR3 DNA reads as TGCGCCAGCAGCCTAGAGGCTGGGGGGAATCAGCCCCAGCATTTT. It yields the protein CASSLEAGGNQPQHF.

The CDR3 bases are TGTGCCAGCGGAGACAGGGGGAGAAGGGAGACCCAGTACTTC. This sequence encodes CASGDRGRRETQYF. This chain links TRBV6-5 with TRBJ2-5; the match to TRBD1 covers 9 bases. The J segment lost 5 bases and the V segment lost 8 bases, leaving 9 bases of the junction unmatched. CDR1 MNHEY and CDR2 SVGAGI come from the germline V gene. The CDR3 runs 14 residues.